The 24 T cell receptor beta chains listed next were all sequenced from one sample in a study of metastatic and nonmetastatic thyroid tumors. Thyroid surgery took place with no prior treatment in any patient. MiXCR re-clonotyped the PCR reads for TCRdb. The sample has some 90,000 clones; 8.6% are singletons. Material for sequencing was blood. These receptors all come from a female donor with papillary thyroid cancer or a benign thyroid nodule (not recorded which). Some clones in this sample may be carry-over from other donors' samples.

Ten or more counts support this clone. CDR3 in amino acids: CAIMQSDEQFF. The CDR3 coding sequence is TGTGCCATCATGCAGTCCGATGAGCAGTTCTTC. This sequence joins TRBV10-3 and TRBJ2-1; D unresolved. The CDR3 loop spans 11 amino acids. Germline CDR1 ENHRY, CDR2 SYGVKD. Trimming stripped 7 bases from V and 8 bases from J, with 9 bases between.

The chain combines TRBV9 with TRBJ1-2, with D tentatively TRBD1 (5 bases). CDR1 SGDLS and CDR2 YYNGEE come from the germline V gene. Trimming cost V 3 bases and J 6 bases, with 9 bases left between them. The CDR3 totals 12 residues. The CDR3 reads CASSGEGHGYTF. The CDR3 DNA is TGTGCCAGCAGCGGAGAGGGACATGGCTACACCTTC.

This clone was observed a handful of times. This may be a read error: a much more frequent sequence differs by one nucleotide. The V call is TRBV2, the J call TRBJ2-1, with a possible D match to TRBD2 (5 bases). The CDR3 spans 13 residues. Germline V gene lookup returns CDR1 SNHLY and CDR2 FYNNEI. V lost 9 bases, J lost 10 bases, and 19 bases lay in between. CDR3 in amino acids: CARSPSDGSEQFF. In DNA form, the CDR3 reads TGTGCCAGAAGCCCCTCAGATGGGAGCGAGCAGTTCTTC.

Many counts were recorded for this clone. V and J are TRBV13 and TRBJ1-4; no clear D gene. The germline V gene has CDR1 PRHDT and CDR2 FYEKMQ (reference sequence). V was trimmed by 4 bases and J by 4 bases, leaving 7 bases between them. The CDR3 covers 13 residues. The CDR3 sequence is CASSSDGNEKLFF. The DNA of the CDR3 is TGTGCCAGCAGCTCGGACGGTAATGAAAAACTGTTTTTT.

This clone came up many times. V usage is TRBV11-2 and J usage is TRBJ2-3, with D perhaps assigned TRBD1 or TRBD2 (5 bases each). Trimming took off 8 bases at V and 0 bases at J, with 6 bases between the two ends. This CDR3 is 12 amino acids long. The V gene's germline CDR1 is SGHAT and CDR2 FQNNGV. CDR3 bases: TGTGCCAGCGAGGGGAGCACAGATACGCAGTATTTT. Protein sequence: CASEGSTDTQYF.

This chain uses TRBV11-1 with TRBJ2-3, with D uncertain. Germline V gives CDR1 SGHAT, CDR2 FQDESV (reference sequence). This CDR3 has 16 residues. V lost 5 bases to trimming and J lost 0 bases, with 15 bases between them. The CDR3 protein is CASSGRETTSTDTQYF. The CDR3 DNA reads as TGTGCCAGCAGCGGCCGCGAGACAACTAGCACAGATACGCAGTATTTT.

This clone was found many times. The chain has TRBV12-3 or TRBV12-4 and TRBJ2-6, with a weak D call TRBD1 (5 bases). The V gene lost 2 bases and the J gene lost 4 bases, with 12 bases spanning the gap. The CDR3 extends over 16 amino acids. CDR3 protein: CASSLIGAKGANVLTF. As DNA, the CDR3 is TGTGCCAGCAGTTTAATAGGGGCGAAAGGGGCCAACGTCCTGACTTTC.

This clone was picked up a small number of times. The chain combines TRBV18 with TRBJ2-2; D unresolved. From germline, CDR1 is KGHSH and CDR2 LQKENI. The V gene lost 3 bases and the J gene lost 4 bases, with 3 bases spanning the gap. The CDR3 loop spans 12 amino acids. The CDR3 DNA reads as TGTGCCAGCTCACCTCTCACCGGGGAGCTGTTTTTT. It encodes CASSPLTGELFF.

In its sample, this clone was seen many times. Written as DNA, the CDR3 is TGTGCCAGCAGCGTACCCTCGAAAAGGGGGCTCAATGAGCAGTTCTTC. As protein: CASSVPSKRGLNEQFF. This rearrangement joins TRBV2 to TRBJ2-1, with TRBD1 matching 7 bases. Germline-derived CDR1 and CDR2 are SNHLY and FYNNEI. Trimming removed 6 bases from V and 6 bases from J; junction bases left unmatched: 14. There are 16 residues in the CDR3.

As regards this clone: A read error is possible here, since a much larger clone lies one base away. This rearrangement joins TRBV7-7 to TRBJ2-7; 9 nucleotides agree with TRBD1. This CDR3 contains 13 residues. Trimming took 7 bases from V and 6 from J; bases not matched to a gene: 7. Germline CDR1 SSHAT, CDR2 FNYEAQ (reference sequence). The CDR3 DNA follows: TGTGCCAGCATCCGGGACAGGGAGGGCGAGCAGTACTTC. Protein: CASIRDREGEQYF.

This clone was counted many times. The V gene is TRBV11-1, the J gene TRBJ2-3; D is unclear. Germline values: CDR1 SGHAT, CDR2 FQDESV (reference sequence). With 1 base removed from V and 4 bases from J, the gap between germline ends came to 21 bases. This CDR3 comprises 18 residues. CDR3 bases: TGTGCCAGCAGCTTAGGCCCGAGTTCGGCAGACGGCGCAGATACGCAGTATTTT. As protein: CASSLGPSSADGADTQYF. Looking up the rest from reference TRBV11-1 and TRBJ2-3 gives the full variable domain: EAEVAQSPRYKITEKSQAVAFWCDPISGHATLYWYRQILGQGPELLVQFQDESVVDDSQLPKDRFSAERLKGVDSTLKIQPAELGDSAMYLCASSLGPSSADGADTQYFGPGTRLTVL.

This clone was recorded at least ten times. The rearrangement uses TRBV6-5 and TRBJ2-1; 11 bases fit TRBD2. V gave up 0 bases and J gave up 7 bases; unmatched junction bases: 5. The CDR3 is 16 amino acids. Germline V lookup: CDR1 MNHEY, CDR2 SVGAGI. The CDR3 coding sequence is TGTGCCAGCAGTTACTCGAGGGGGACTAGCGGAAATGAGCAGTTCTTC. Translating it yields CASSYSRGTSGNEQFF.

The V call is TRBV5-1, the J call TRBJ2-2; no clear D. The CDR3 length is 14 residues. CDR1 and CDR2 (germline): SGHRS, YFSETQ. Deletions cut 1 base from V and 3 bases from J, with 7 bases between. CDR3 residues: CASSLQRYTGELFF. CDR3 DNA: TGCGCCAGCAGCTTGCAACGGTACACCGGGGAGCTGTTTTTT.

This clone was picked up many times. This CDR3 reads CASSLPVGSGELFF. The CDR3 DNA follows: TGTGCCAGCAGCCTCCCCGTCGGGTCCGGGGAGCTGTTTTTT. The rearrangement links TRBV5-4 to TRBJ2-2; unclear D gene. The CDR3 runs 14 residues. Trimming removed 4 bases at V and 6 bases at J, with 13 bases between. Per the germline V gene, CDR1 is SGHNT and CDR2 is YYREEE (reference sequence).

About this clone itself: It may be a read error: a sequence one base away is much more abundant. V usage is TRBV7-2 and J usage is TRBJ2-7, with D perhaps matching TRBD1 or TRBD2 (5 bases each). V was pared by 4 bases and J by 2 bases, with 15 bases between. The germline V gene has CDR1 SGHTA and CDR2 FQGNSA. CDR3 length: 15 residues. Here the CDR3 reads CASSWLAGHAYEQYF. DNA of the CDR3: TGTGCCAGCAGCTGGCTAGCAGGACATGCCTACGAGCAGTACTTC.

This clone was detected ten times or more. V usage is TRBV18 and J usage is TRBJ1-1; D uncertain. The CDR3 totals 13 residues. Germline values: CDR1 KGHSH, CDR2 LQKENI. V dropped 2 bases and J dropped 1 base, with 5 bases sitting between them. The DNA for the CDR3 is TGTGCCAGCTCACCAAACCCGAACACTGAAGCTTTCTTT. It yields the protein CASSPNPNTEAFF.

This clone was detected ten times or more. CDR3 residues: CAWSNLLGTEAFF. The DNA of the CDR3 is TGTGCCTGGAGTAACTTACTGGGCACTGAAGCTTTCTTT. The chain carries TRBV30 and TRBJ1-1; the D is unclear. Germline V lookup: CDR1 GTSNPN, CDR2 SVGIG (reference sequence). Trimming took 2 bases from V and 4 from J, leaving 11 bases between them. The CDR3 loop spans 13 amino acids. The full variable domain, its missing parts supplied by reference TRBV30 and TRBJ1-1, is SQTIHQWPATLVQPVGSPLSLECTVEGTSNPNLYWYRQAAGRGLQLLFYSVGIGQISSEVPQNLSASRPQDRQFILSSKKLLLSDSGFYLCAWSNLLGTEAFFGQGTRLTVV.

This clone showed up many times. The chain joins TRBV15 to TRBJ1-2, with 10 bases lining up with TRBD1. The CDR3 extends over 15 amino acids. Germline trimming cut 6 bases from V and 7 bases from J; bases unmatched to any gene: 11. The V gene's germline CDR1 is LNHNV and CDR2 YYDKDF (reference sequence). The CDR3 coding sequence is TGTGCCACCAGAGGAAGGCGACAGGGGGCGAGTGGCTACACCTTC. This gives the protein CATRGRRQGASGYTF.

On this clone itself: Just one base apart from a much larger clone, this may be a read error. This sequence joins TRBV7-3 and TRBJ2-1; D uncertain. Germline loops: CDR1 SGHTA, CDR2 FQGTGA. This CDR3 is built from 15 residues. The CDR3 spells CAISPSRTSYNEQFF. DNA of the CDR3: TGTGCCATCAGCCCATCCAGGACCTCCTACAATGAGCAGTTCTTC.

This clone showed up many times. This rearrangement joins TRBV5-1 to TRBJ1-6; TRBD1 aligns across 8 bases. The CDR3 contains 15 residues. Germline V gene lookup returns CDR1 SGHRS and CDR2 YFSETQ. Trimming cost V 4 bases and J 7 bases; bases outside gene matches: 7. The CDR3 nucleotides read TGCGCCAGCAGCCGCAATACAGGGGGGAATTCACCCCTCCACTTT. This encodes CASSRNTGGNSPLHF.

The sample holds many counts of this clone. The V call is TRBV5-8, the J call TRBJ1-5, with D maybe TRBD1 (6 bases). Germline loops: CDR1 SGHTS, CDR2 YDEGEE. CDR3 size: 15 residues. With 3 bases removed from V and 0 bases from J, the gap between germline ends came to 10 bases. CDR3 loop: CASSSQGDSNQPQHF. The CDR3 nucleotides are TGTGCCAGCAGCTCACAGGGAGATAGCAATCAGCCCCAGCATTTT.

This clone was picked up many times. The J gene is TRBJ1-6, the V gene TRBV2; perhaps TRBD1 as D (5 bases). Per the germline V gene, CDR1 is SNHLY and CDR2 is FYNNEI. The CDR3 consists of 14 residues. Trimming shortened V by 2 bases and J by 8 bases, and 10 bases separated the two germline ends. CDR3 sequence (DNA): TGTGCCAGCAGTGAATTACAGGAACATTCACCCCTCCACTTT. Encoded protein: CASSELQEHSPLHF.

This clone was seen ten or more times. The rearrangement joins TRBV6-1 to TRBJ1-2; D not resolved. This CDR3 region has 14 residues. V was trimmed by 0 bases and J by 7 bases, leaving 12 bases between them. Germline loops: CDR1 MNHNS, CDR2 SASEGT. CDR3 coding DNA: TGTGCCAGCAGTGAAGCGTGGAAGGGAGGTGGCTACACCTTC. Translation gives CASSEAWKGGGYTF.

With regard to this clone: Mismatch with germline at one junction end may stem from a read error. The CDR3 nucleotides read TGTGTCACCAGTGATCGGGGTTACACTGAAGCTTTCTTT. It codes for CVTSDRGYTEAFF. This chain joins TRBV24-1 and TRBJ1-1; no reliable D call. Germline V gene lookup returns CDR1 KGHDR and CDR2 SFDVKD. The CDR3 is made up of 13 amino acids.